This TCR beta chain stems from a study of T cell repertoires in cytomegalovirus infection. Across the whole study: In the study, CMV epitopes included recently identified HLA-C-restricted and well-studied HLA-B-restricted ones. CMV infection together with matching HLA type was indicated by public TCR beta signatures.

CDR3 length: 15 residues. Trimming stripped 5 bases from V and 0 bases from J, with 12 bases between. Per the germline V gene, CDR1 is MNHEY and CDR2 is SMNVEV (reference sequence). TCRdb processed the reads anew with MiXCR; each CDR3 protein has one entry. The profile shows 900,000 to 950,000 distinct CDR3 sequences, about a third of them singletons. As for this clonotype: Its antigen is unknown.

The chain employs TRBV27 and TRBJ2-3; D is unresolved. The sequenced sample was cultured CD8+ T cells from PBMCs, obtained from culture after CMV antigen stimulation. The sequence was collected from a human donor in good health (CMV status not recorded). Some clones in this sample may be carry-over from other donors' samples. The CDR3 reads CASSPAGRSTDTQYF. CDR3 DNA sequence: TGTGCCAGCAGTCCCGCCGGACGTAGCACAGATACGCAGTATTTT.